The entry that follows covers one T cell receptor beta chain sequence. What it binds is unknown. These data come from a study of T cell responses to AZD1222 COVID-19 vaccine. Trimming left V 2 bases short and J 8 bases short, with 27 bases between. CDR3 size: 17 residues. Germline V gene sequence: CDR1 GTSNPN, CDR2 SVGIG (reference sequence). Data came from immunoSEQ multiplex PCR; TCRdb stores just in-frame clones and leaves some out. The sample lists some 100,000 clones, approximately 87% seen once, with under 4.5% in the top ten. Points from the study as a whole: Along spike, vaccine-associated CD4 TCRs were found throughout, with dominance at 160-218 and 743-854. Two doses of AZD1222 preceded a rise in Spike-specific TCR breadth and depth. Clonal diversity may have been underestimated in mostly white British donors.

The chain has TRBV30 and TRBJ1-2; tentatively, D is TRBD1 (6 bases). This receptor was identified in an adult in good health. The sample in question was peripheral blood, obtained on day 0 of MenACWY control vaccination. The CDR3 nucleotides read TGTGCCTGGAGTTGGGTTTCAGTCGACAGGAGGTTTGGCGGCTACACCTTC. Translation: CAWSWVSVDRRFGGYTF.